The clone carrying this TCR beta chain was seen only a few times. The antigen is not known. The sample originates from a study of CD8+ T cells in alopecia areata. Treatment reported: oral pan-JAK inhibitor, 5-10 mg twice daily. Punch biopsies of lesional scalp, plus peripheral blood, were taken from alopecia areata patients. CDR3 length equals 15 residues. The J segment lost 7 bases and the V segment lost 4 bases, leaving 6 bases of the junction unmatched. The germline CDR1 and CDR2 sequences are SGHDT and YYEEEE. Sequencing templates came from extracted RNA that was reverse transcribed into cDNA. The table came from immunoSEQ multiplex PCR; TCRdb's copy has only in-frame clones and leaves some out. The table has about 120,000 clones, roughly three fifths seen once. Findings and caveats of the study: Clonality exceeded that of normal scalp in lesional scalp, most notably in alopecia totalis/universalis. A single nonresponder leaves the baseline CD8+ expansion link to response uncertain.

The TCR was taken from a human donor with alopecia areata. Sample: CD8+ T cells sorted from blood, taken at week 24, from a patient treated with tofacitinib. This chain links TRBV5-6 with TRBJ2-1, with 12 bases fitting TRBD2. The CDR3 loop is CASSPLAGGPNEQFF. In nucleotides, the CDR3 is TGTGCCAGCAGCCCGCTAGCGGGGGGGCCGAATGAGCAGTTCTTC.